Listed here is a single TCR beta chain. The data were obtained in a study of blood T cell repertoires in COVID-19. Study-wide context: T cells, B-cell-depleted T cells, or PBMCs provided the cDNA or gDNA that served as material.

As handled by the study authors: The authors estimated nucleated cell counts from reference gene primer amplification. Assay used: immunoSEQ multiplex PCR; TCRdb lists only in-frame clones, some missing. The D gene and trimming were derived from the DNA, and the V and J assignments and clone size from that table. The top ten clones hold roughly 2.2% of a sample with under 300,000 clones, roughly nine tenths of them seen once. The ends lost 2 bases at V and 2 bases at J; junction bases unmatched: 5. The germline V gene has CDR1 SGHAT and CDR2 FQNNGV. There are 15 residues in the CDR3. The source material was peripheral blood. The chain recombines TRBV11-2 with TRBJ2-7; 8 positions match TRBD2. The sequence came from a man in his fifties or sixties with acute or convalescent COVID-19. CDR3 nucleotides: TGTGCCAGCAGCTTAATTAGCGGGGCAACCTACGAGCAGTACTTC. As protein: CASSLISGATYEQYF.